This TCR beta chain was identified during a study of somatic mutations in cytotoxic T cells in rheumatoid arthritis. Looking at the study overall: Purity of nearly 100% was reached when some V beta antibody-stained T-cell populations were flow-sorted, including V beta1+ cells sequenced for TCRB.

Controls that were healthy consisted of blood donors whose median age was roughly 51 years (range roughly 20-75), with 55% female. Flow cytometry was used to check the purity of CD4+ and CD8+ cells, which had been isolated by positive magnetic bead selection. V shed 6 bases and J 8 bases; nucleotides not matched to a gene: 4. There are 12 residues in the CDR3. The germline gives CDR1 MNHEY, CDR2 SVGAGI. Sequencing used immunoSEQ multiplex PCR; TCRdb keeps in-frame clones, though not all of them. The sample includes 30,000 to 45,000 clones, 70% to 85% seen only once; the top ten take roughly 3.2%. Sequenced sample: CD8+ T cells sorted from blood. The TCR originated in a middle-aged man in good health. The chain has TRBV6-5 and TRBJ2-1; 7 bases fit TRBD2. CDR3 protein: CASSTSVDEQFF. DNA for the CDR3: TGTGCCAGCAGCACTAGCGTAGATGAGCAGTTCTTC.